This T cell receptor beta chain was captured in a study of OX40 agonist ivuxolimab in advanced cancers. Across the whole study: Two patients with cutaneous melanoma and one with hepatocellular carcinoma, three in total, showed partial responses.

This CDR3 has 16 residues. The germline CDR1 and CDR2 sequences are MGHRA and YSYEKL. The J segment lost 5 bases and the V segment lost 6 bases, leaving 15 bases of the junction unmatched. Study outcomes and limitations: No determination was made of the antigen specificity of the expanded peripheral T cells.

On this clone: As yet, its antigen is unknown.

The method was immunoSEQ multiplex PCR; TCRdb's version includes in-frame clones alone and lacks a portion of them. This table has 55,000 or so clones, 85% to 90% appearing once. Autoimmune disease history or systemic immunosuppression led to patients being barred. Blood draws occurred at baseline, cycle 4 day 1, and cycle 7 day 1. The J gene is TRBJ2-5, the V gene TRBV4-1, with 7 bases fitting TRBD1. This TCR came from an adult with an advanced solid tumor such as melanoma, head and neck, liver or kidney cancer. Material: CD4+ or CD8+ T cells sorted from blood, obtained in a trial of the OX40 agonist ivuxolimab. As DNA, the CDR3 is TGCGCCAGCAGAAACTATGGGACAGATGGGTTCGAGACCCAGTACTTC. Residues: CASRNYGTDGFETQYF.